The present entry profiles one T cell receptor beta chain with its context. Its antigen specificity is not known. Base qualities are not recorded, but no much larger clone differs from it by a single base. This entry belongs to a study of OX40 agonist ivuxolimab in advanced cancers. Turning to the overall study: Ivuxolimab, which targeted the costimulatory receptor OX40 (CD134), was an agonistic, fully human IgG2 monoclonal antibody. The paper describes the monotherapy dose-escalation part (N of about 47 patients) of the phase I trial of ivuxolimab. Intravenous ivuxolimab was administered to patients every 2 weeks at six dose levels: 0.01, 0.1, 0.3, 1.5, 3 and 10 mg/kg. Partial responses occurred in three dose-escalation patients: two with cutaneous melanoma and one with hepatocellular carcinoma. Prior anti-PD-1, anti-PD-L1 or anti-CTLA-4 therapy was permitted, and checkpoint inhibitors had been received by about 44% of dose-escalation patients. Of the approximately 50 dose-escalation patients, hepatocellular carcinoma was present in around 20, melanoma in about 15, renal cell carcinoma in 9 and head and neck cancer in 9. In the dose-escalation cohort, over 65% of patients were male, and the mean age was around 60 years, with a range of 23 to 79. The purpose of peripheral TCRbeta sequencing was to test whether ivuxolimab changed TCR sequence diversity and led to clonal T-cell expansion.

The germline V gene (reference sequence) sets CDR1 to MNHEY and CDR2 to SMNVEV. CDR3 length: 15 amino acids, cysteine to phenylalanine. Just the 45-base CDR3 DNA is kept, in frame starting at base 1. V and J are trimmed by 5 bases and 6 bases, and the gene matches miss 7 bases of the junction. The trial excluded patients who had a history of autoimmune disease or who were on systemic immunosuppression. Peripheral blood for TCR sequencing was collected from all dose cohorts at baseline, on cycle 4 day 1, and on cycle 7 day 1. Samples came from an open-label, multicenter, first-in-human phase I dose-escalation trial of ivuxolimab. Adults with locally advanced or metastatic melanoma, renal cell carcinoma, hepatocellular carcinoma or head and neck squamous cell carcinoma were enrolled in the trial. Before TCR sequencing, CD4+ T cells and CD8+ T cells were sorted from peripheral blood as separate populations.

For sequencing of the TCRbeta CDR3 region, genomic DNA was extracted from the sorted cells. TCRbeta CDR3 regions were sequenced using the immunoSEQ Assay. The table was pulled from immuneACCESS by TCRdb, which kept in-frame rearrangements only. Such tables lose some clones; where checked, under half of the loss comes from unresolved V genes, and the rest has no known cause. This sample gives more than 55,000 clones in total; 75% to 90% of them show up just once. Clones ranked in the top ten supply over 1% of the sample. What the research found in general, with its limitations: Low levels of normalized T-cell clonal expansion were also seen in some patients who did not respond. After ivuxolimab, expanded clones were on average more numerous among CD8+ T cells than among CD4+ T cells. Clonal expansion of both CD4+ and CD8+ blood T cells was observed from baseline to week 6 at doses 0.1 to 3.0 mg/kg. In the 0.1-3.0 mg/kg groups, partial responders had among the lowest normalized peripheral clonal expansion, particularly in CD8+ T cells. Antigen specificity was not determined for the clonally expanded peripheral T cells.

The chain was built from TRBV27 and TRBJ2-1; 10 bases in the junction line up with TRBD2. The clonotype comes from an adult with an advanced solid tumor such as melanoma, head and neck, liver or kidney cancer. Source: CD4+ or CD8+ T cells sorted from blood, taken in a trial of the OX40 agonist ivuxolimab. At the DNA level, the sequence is TGTGCCAGCAGTAATAGCGGGAGGTACTTCAATGAGCAGTTCTTC. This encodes CASSNSGRYFNEQFF.